A selection of T cell receptor beta chains follows, all from one sample in a study of blood T cell repertoires in COVID-19. Some clones are missing from TCRdb's copy, which holds only in-frame ones; the method was immunoSEQ multiplex PCR. In the table there are about 50,000 clones, approximately 83% of which are singletons. Material: peripheral blood. These receptors were taken from a human donor in a cohort sampled during active COVID-19. The donor label of this sample is uncertain. Each CDR3 is given with its conserved first and last residue. D genes are given only for firm matches. Expanded clones get a size class; other rows say once, few or many, or leave the size out.

size: .; J: TRBJ1-5; D: .; V: TRBV28; CDR3: CASSYAAGGNQPQHF; DNA: TGTGCCAGCAGTTATGCGGCAGGGGGCAATCAGCCCCAGCATTTT
size: .; J: TRBJ2-5; D: .; V: TRBV6-5; CDR3: CASSYRDSRETQYF; DNA: TGTGCCAGCAGTTACAGGGACTCCAGAGAGACCCAGTACTTC
size: once; J: TRBJ1-1; D: TRBD1; V: TRBV5-1; CDR3: CASSVDRETEAFF; DNA: TGCGCCAGCAGCGTCGACAGGGAAACTGAAGCTTTCTTT
size: .; J: TRBJ2-1; D: TRBD2; V: TRBV19; CDR3: CASSIPRGGRGADNEQFF; DNA: TGTGCCAGTAGTATACCCAGGGGTGGGCGGGGGGCCGACAATGAGCAGTTCTTC
size: .; J: TRBJ1-2; D: TRBD1; V: TRBV11-2; CDR3: CASSLRDSDYGYTF; DNA: TGTGCCAGCAGCTTACGGGACAGCGACTATGGCTACACCTTC
size: .; J: TRBJ2-3; D: .; V: TRBV28; CDR3: CASSPPIPGGPDTQYF; DNA: TGTGCCAGCAGTCCACCGATCCCCGGAGGTCCAGATACGCAGTATTTT
size: .; J: TRBJ2-1; D: .; V: TRBV5-1; CDR3: CASSLVEGGSNEQFF; DNA: TGCGCCAGCAGCTTGGTGGAGGGTGGGTCCAATGAGCAGTTCTTC
size: .; J: TRBJ2-5; D: TRBD2; V: TRBV11-3; CDR3: CASSTTSGQETQYF; DNA: TGTGCCAGCAGCACGACTAGCGGTCAAGAGACCCAGTACTTC
size: .; J: TRBJ2-7; D: TRBD1; V: TRBV2; CDR3: CASSMGQGGLGGYF; DNA: TGTGCCAGCTCGATGGGACAGGGAGGCCTGGGTGGGTACTTC
size: .; J: TRBJ2-2; D: .; V: TRBV5-1; CDR3: CASSLQASNTGELFF; DNA: TGCGCCAGCAGCTTACAGGCTTCGAACACCGGGGAGCTGTTTTTT
size: .; J: TRBJ2-3; D: TRBD1; V: TRBV27; CDR3: CASRRTGGDTQYF; DNA: TGTGCCAGCAGGAGGACAGGGGGGGATACGCAGTATTTT
size: few; J: TRBJ2-7; D: .; V: TRBV19; CDR3: CASSENTYEQYF; DNA: TGTGCCAGTAGTGAAAACACCTACGAGCAGTACTTC
size: .; J: TRBJ1-6; D: TRBD1; V: TRBV5-6; CDR3: CASSPLTGFRAPLHF; DNA: TGTGCCAGCAGCCCCCTGACAGGGTTTAGGGCTCCCCTCCACTTT
size: .; J: TRBJ1-2; D: .; V: TRBV4-1; CDR3: CASSPRTERGYTF; DNA: TGCGCCAGCAGCCCGAGGACAGAGCGGGGCTACACCTTC
size: .; J: TRBJ1-6; D: .; V: TRBV12-3/TRBV12-4; CDR3: CASSRAGSPLHF; DNA: TGTGCCAGCAGCAGGGCCGGTTCACCCCTCCACTTT
size: .; J: TRBJ1-4; D: TRBD1; V: TRBV18; CDR3: CASSPGQTNEKLFF; DNA: TGTGCCAGCTCACCGGGACAGACTAATGAAAAACTGTTTTTT
size: .; J: TRBJ2-3; D: TRBD2; V: TRBV24-1; CDR3: CATSGAGGTDTQYF; DNA: TGTGCCACCAGTGGTGCGGGGGGCACAGATACGCAGTATTTT
size: few; J: TRBJ1-3; D: .; V: TRBV2; CDR3: CASSAGYGQSGNTIYF; DNA: TGTGCCAGCAGTGCTGGGTACGGACAGTCTGGAAACACCATATATTTT
size: .; J: TRBJ1-1; D: .; V: TRBV2; CDR3: CASSLEMGGGNTEAFF; DNA: TGTGCCAGCAGCCTTGAAATGGGGGGAGGGAACACTGAAGCTTTCTTT
size: .; J: TRBJ1-5; D: .; V: TRBV20-1; CDR3: CSASHQPQHF; DNA: TGCAGTGCGAGCCATCAGCCCCAGCATTTT
size: .; J: TRBJ2-1; D: .; V: TRBV7-9; CDR3: CACRRGSSYNEQFF; DNA: TGTGCCTGTAGGCGGGGAAGTTCCTACAATGAGCAGTTCTTC
size: .; J: TRBJ1-1; D: .; V: TRBV6-5; CDR3: CASRGAGAGDTEAFF; DNA: TGTGCCAGCAGGGGGGCAGGGGCTGGGGACACTGAAGCTTTCTTT
size: .; J: TRBJ2-3; D: TRBD2; V: TRBV5-1; CDR3: CASTETSGEAGTQYF; DNA: TGCGCCAGCACCGAGACTAGCGGGGAGGCAGGGACGCAGTATTTT
size: .; J: TRBJ2-3; D: TRBD1; V: TRBV3-1/TRBV3-2; CDR3: CASRFRQGASGTDTQYF; DNA: TGTGCCAGCAGGTTTCGACAGGGGGCGTCGGGGACAGATACGCAGTATTTT
size: .; J: TRBJ2-7; D: TRBD1; V: TRBV6-5; CDR3: CASSYSSWQGAGEQYF; DNA: TGTGCCAGCAGTTACTCGAGTTGGCAGGGGGCGGGCGAGCAGTACTTC
size: .; J: TRBJ2-7; D: TRBD1; V: TRBV10-2; CDR3: CASSEPGTGGLSPF; DNA: TGCGCCAGCAGTGAGCCCGGGACAGGGGGCTTATCCCCCTTC
size: .; J: TRBJ1-6; D: .; V: TRBV6-6; CDR3: CASRVDSKVSPLHF; DNA: TGTGCCAGCAGGGTGGACAGTAAGGTTTCACCCCTCCACTTT
size: few; J: TRBJ1-1; D: .; V: TRBV6-5; CDR3: CASTLGPGDTEAFF; DNA: TGTGCCAGCACCTTGGGTCCCGGGGACACTGAAGCTTTCTTT
size: .; J: TRBJ2-7; D: TRBD1; V: TRBV5-5; CDR3: CASSRDRTGGYEQYF; DNA: TGTGCCAGCAGCCGCGACAGGACAGGGGGTTACGAGCAGTACTTC
size: .; J: TRBJ1-2; D: .; V: TRBV7-9; CDR3: CASSLPGQGGGSYTF; DNA: TGTGCCAGCAGCTTACCGGGTCAGGGCGGCGGAAGCTACACCTTC
size: .; J: TRBJ2-3; D: TRBD2; V: TRBV4-2; CDR3: CASSQPSSGGGTDTQYF; DNA: TGTGCCAGCAGCCAACCCTCAAGCGGGGGTGGCACAGATACGCAGTATTTT
size: few; J: TRBJ1-2; D: .; V: TRBV6-5; CDR3: CASSYSLGSNGYTF; DNA: TGTGCCAGCAGTTACTCGTTGGGCAGTAATGGCTACACCTTC
size: .; J: TRBJ2-3; D: TRBD1; V: TRBV29-1; CDR3: CSVRTGGADTQYF; DNA: TGCAGCGTAAGGACAGGGGGCGCAGATACGCAGTATTTT
size: .; J: TRBJ2-3; D: TRBD1; V: TRBV5-4; CDR3: CASSLVPPGTGGQTDTQYF; DNA: TGTGCCAGCAGCTTGGTGCCCCCGGGGACAGGGGGCCAAACAGATACGCAGTATTTT
size: .; J: TRBJ2-1; D: .; V: TRBV4-3; CDR3: CASSQDWSRGYNEQFF; DNA: TGCGCCAGCAGCCAAGATTGGTCCAGGGGATACAATGAGCAGTTCTTC
size: few; J: TRBJ2-3; D: TRBD1; V: TRBV29-1; CDR3: CSAEQGVGTDTQYF; DNA: TGCAGCGCTGAACAGGGGGTGGGCACAGATACGCAGTATTTT
size: .; J: TRBJ1-1; D: .; V: TRBV2; CDR3: CASSPSTGEKTEAFF; DNA: TGTGCCAGCAGTCCCTCGACGGGGGAGAAGACTGAAGCTTTCTTT
size: .; J: TRBJ2-1; D: TRBD1; V: TRBV11-1; CDR3: CASSRAGTGANNEQFF; DNA: TGTGCCAGCAGTAGAGCCGGGACAGGGGCTAACAATGAGCAGTTCTTC
size: .; J: TRBJ2-3; D: TRBD1; V: TRBV7-2; CDR3: CASSSDNRGRPTDTQYF; DNA: TGTGCCAGCAGCTCAGATAACAGGGGGCGACCCACAGATACGCAGTATTTT
size: .; J: TRBJ2-1; D: TRBD2; V: TRBV3-1/TRBV3-2; CDR3: CASSPTSSGGNNEQFF; DNA: TGTGCCAGCAGCCCCACGAGTAGCGGGGGCAACAATGAGCAGTTCTTC
size: .; J: TRBJ2-7; D: .; V: TRBV2; CDR3: CASKAGSSSYEQYF; DNA: TGTGCCAGCAAGGCGGGTTCTAGCTCCTACGAGCAGTACTTC
size: .; J: TRBJ1-2; D: TRBD1; V: TRBV6-5; CDR3: CASSKQGAHGYTF; DNA: TGTGCCAGCAGTAAACAGGGGGCGCATGGCTACACCTTC
size: .; J: TRBJ1-2; D: .; V: TRBV13; CDR3: CASSLGALGGYTF; DNA: TGTGCCAGCAGCTTGGGGGCGCTTGGTGGCTACACCTTC